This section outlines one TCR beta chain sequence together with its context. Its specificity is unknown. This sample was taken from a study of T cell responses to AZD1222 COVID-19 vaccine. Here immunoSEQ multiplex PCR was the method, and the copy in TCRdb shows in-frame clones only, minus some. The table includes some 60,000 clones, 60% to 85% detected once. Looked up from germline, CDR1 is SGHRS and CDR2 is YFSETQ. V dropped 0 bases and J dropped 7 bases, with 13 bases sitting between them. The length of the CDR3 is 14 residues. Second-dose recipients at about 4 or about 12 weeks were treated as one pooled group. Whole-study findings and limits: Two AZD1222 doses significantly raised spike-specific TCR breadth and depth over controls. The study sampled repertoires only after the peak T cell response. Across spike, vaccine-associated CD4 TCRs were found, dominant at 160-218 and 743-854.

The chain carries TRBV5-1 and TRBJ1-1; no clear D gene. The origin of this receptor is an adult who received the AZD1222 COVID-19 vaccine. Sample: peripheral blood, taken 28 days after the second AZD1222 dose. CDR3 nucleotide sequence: TGCGCCAGCAGCTTGGATTTTTCGCCCAGTGAAGCTTTCTTT. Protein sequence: CASSLDFSPSEAFF.